These 15 T cell receptor beta chains came from one sample sequenced in a study of T cells after yellow fever vaccination. TCRdb ran MiXCR on the 5' RACE reads and lists one entry per CDR3 protein. This sample has about 320,000 distinct CDR3 sequences; 3.5% to 4.5% occur once, and the top ten carry roughly 21%. The source material was PBMCs, sampled 15 days after the yellow fever booster vaccination. These receptors originate from a man between 18 and 35 years old who received the YFV17D yellow fever vaccine.

The gene calls are TRBV7-9 and TRBJ1-2; 7 nucleotides line up with TRBD1. The CDR3 length is 15 residues. V lost 0 bases, J lost 8 bases, and 9 bases stayed unmatched. Per germline, CDR1 SEHNR and CDR2 FQNEAQ (reference sequence). CDR3 nucleotides: TGTGCCAGCAGCTTAGCAGGGACAGCGTTTGGCGGCTACACCTTC. It translates to CASSLAGTAFGGYTF.

J is TRBJ1-2 and V is TRBV20-1, with a tentative D call TRBD1 (6 bases). From germline, CDR1 is DFQATT and CDR2 SNEGSKA (reference sequence). Trimming took off 6 bases at V and 4 bases at J, with 21 bases between the two ends. The CDR3 extends over 15 amino acids. The CDR3 DNA follows: TGCAGTGCGCGAGAGTTGGGGGGCGCAACCTATGGCTACACCTTC. Its translation is CSARELGGATYGYTF.

This clonotype was seen only a few times. This chain joins TRBV6-2 or TRBV6-3 and TRBJ1-5; no firm D call. This CDR3 is 14 amino acids long. Germline values: CDR1 MNHEY, CDR2 SVGEGT. Trimming pared 3 bases from V and 4 bases from J, leaving 10 bases between. The CDR3 region is CASSYSSVNQPQHF. CDR3 in DNA: TGTGCCAGCAGTTATTCGTCAGTTAATCAGCCCCAGCATTTT.

The genes are TRBV12-5 and TRBJ2-7; the match to TRBD1 covers 7 bases. The germline CDR1 and CDR2 sequences are LGHNT and FRNRAP. The J segment lost 0 bases and the V segment lost 7 bases, leaving 9 bases of the junction unmatched. The CDR3 loop spans 15 amino acids. The CDR3 reads CASDRGLRSSYEQYV. As DNA, the CDR3 is TGTGCTAGTGACAGGGGCCTAAGGAGCTCCTACGAGCAGTACGTC.

This clonotype was recorded at least ten times. The genes are TRBV4-3 and TRBJ2-5, with a tentative D call TRBD2 (5 bases). Germline lookup yields CDR1 LGHNA and CDR2 YSLEER. V lost 1 base and J 5 bases, leaving 14 bases between the germline ends. The CDR3 has 15 amino acids. This CDR3 reads CASSQGTVSGETQYF. The CDR3, as DNA: TGCGCCAGCAGCCAAGGGACGGTGTCGGGGGAGACCCAGTACTTC.

This clonotype has a handful of counts. The chain carries TRBV9 and TRBJ2-5; D unclear. Germline assignment: CDR1 SGDLS and CDR2 YYNGEE. There are 16 residues in the CDR3. V dropped 0 bases and J dropped 3 bases, with 15 bases sitting between them. The CDR3 is CASSVEPRTLEETQYF. The DNA of the CDR3 is TGTGCCAGCAGCGTAGAACCAAGGACCTTAGAAGAGACCCAGTACTTC. The full variable domain, with the rest looked up from reference TRBV9 and TRBJ2-5, is DSGVTQTPKHLITATGQRVTLRCSPRSGDLSVYWYQQSLDQGLQFLIQYYNGEERAKGNILERFSAQQFPDLHSELNLSSLELGDSALYFCASSVEPRTLEETQYFGPGTRLLVL.

The sample holds a few counts of this clonotype. The rearrangement uses TRBV7-6 and TRBJ2-5, with D maybe TRBD2 (7 bases). Looked up from germline, CDR1 is SGHVS and CDR2 is FNYEAQ. The CDR3 contains 15 residues. Between the trimmed V and J ends, which lost 5 bases and 6 bases, there was a span of 19 bases. CDR3 sequence: CASSLLLGGPKTQYF. The DNA of the CDR3 is TGTGCCAGCAGCCTATTACTCGGGGGGCCGAAGACCCAGTACTTC. The complete variable domain, with remaining parts taken from reference TRBV7-6 and TRBJ2-5, reads GAGVSQSPRYKVTKRGQDVALRCDPISGHVSLYWYRQALGQGPEFLTYFNYEAQQDKSGLPNDRFSAERPEGSISTLTIQRTEQRDSAMYRCASSLLLGGPKTQYFGPGTRLLVL.

V gene TRBV2 combines with J gene TRBJ1-2; tentatively, D is TRBD1 (5 bases). This CDR3 has 14 amino acids. The V end was cut by 1 base, the J end by 7 bases, with 13 bases between. Germline lookup yields CDR1 SNHLY and CDR2 FYNNEI. The CDR3 sequence is CASSEGTRGPGYTF. Written as DNA, the CDR3 is TGTGCCAGCAGTGAAGGGACTAGGGGTCCTGGCTACACCTTC. The variable domain in full, completed from reference TRBV2 and TRBJ1-2, reads EPEVTQTPSHQVTQMGQEVILRCVPISNHLYFYWYRQILGQKVEFLVSFYNNEISEKSEIFDDQFSVERPDGSNFTLKIRSTKLEDSAMYFCASSEGTRGPGYTFGSGTRLTVV.

The sample holds a few counts of this clonotype. J is TRBJ1-2 and V is TRBV6-6; the D is unclear. Looked up from germline, CDR1 is MNHNY and CDR2 is SVGAGI (reference sequence). The CDR3 loop spans 16 amino acids. Trimming left V 2 bases short and J 1 base short, with 14 bases between. CDR3 residues: CASSYTWPSLNYGYTF. CDR3 DNA sequence: TGTGCCAGCAGTTACACGTGGCCATCCCTTAACTATGGCTACACCTTC.

The chain joins TRBV6-5 to TRBJ1-1; D call uncertain. Deletions cut 6 bases from V and 6 bases from J, with 17 bases between. Germline-derived CDR1 and CDR2 are MNHEY and SVGAGI. This CDR3 has 14 residues. The DNA of the CDR3 is TGTGCCAGCAGCCGCACACCGGTGGGCGCTGAAGCTTTCTTT. Amino acid sequence: CASSRTPVGAEAFF.

This clonotype was counted only a few times. The rearrangement uses TRBV2 and TRBJ2-1, with TRBD2 matching 8 bases. CDR1 is SNHLY, CDR2 FYNNEI, per germline. The CDR3 length is 14 residues. V shed 4 bases, J shed 6 bases, and the junction held 5 bases outside the gene matches. The DNA of the CDR3 is TGTGCCAGCAGTGTTCTCAGCGGGGGCAATGAGCAGTTCTTC. Residues: CASSVLSGGNEQFF.

This clonotype was counted at least ten times. The DNA for the CDR3 is TGTGCCAGCAGTTACTCGCCAGCGGGGGCTAATGAGCAGTTCTTC. Its translation is CASSYSPAGANEQFF. The chain employs TRBV6-5 and TRBJ2-1; TRBD2 aligns across 8 bases. With 0 bases clipped from V and 7 bases from J, the junction kept 5 bases outside the gene matches. The CDR3 extends over 15 amino acids. The germline V gene encodes CDR1 MNHEY and CDR2 SVGAGI.

The table lists this clonotype with a few counts. The rearrangement links TRBV12-3 or TRBV12-4 to TRBJ2-2, with 12 bases aligning to TRBD1. CDR3 size: 16 residues. After removal of 6 bases from V and 4 bases from J, the junction contained 6 bases not matched to a gene. The chain's CDR3 is CASRRDRGHGTGELFF. The CDR3 nucleotides are TGTGCCAGCAGGCGGGACAGGGGGCATGGCACCGGGGAGCTGTTTTTT.

In this sample, this clonotype turned up many times. J is TRBJ2-2 and V is TRBV3-1, with 9 bases lining up with TRBD2. After removal of 4 bases from V and 6 bases from J, the junction contained 9 bases not matched to a gene. The CDR3 extends over 16 amino acids. Germline V gene sequence: CDR1 LGHDT, CDR2 YNNKEL (reference sequence). CDR3 sequence (DNA): TGTGCCAGCAGCCGACTGGGACTAGCAAACGCCGGGGAGCTGTTTTTT. Its translation is CASSRLGLANAGELFF.

This clonotype has a count of ten or more. The chain recombines TRBV12-3 or TRBV12-4 with TRBJ1-1, with no clear D. V was cut by 8 bases and J by 1 base, with 17 bases left in between. The CDR3 runs 15 residues. CDR3 sequence: CASAYDWSPNTEAFF. The CDR3, as DNA: TGTGCCAGCGCCTACGATTGGTCCCCGAACACTGAAGCTTTCTTT.